This TCR beta chain stems from a study of CD8 T cells in ankylosing spondylitis. Points from the study as a whole: The clones that were linked to disease were reported to be significantly enriched in matched synovial fluid samples from ankylosing spondylitis patients. A TCR beta motif of seven or eight highly homologous variants appeared characteristic of ankylosing spondylitis blood.

Comments on this clonotype: Its antigen is not known.

The CDR3 totals 14 residues. With 3 bases clipped from V and 4 bases from J, the junction kept 4 bases outside the gene matches. The V gene's germline CDR1 is SGHVS and CDR2 FQNEAQ. MiXCR, applied by TCRdb to the 5' RACE reads, yields one record per CDR3 protein. Of about 700,000 distinct CDR3 sequences listed, 15% to 20% are singletons. This TCR was sampled from a male donor with ankylosing spondylitis. Sequences were obtained from blood, either unsorted or a sorted T cell fraction (not recorded which). The rearrangement links TRBV7-8 to TRBJ2-5; TRBD1 matches 8 bases. The CDR3 here is CASSFAGGAETQYF. The CDR3 nucleotides read TGTGCCAGCAGCTTTGCAGGGGGCGCAGAGACCCAGTACTTC.